This T cell receptor (beta chain) derives from a study of beta chain features in type 1 diabetes. Regarding this clone: The antigen remains unidentified.

V was shortened by 4 bases and J by 7 bases, with 23 bases between the two germline ends. The CDR3 loop spans 17 amino acids. CDR1 is SGHRS, CDR2 YFSETQ, per germline. Findings and caveats of the study: Researchers caution that PCR might favor shorter templates, equally among patients and controls. Among all four CD4+ subsets, Type 1 diabetes patients had TCRB CDR3s that were moderately but significantly shorter.

The sequenced template was cDNA made from the entire isolated RNA. Assay: immunoSEQ multiplex PCR; the TCRdb copy retains only in-frame clones and omits some. The sample includes around 140,000 clones, approximately 10% of them seen just once. Sorting produced populations that all topped 98% purity. What was sequenced was central memory CD4+ T cells from blood. This receptor was obtained from a man aged 25 to 40 with type 1 diabetes. The chain carries TRBV5-1 and TRBJ2-2; D is possibly TRBD2 (6 bases). CDR3 region: CASSPTGTAWGGGELFF. The DNA of the CDR3 is TGCGCCAGCAGCCCAACCGGGACGGCGTGGGGAGGCGGGGAGCTGTTTTTT.